The T cell receptor beta chain described here comes from a study of cytomegalovirus exposure and HLA in healthy donors. The study, taken as a whole, reports: Common viral pathogens (according to a later analysis) appeared linked to several of the most significant clusters. The study recorded about 150 TCR beta chains that were cytomegalovirus-associated. A later analysis found that most CMV-associated TCR beta chains appeared HLA-restricted.

The V gene's germline CDR1 is SGHTA and CDR2 FQGNSA. The V gene lost 6 bases and the J gene lost 8 bases, with 12 bases spanning the gap. This CDR3 has 12 residues. The PCR was carried out with 60 Vbeta primers and 13 Jbeta primers. Sequenced by immunoSEQ multiplex PCR; TCRdb stores in-frame clones only, minus some. The table has 70,000 to 100,000 clones, over 55% seen once. Concerning this clone itself: Its antigen is not identified.

The chain joins TRBV7-2 to TRBJ2-3; TRBD2 is a possible D gene (6 bases). Sequenced input: PBMCs. This TCR was sampled from a woman in her 50s in good health and CMV-seropositive. The CDR3 nucleotides read TGTGCCAGCAGTTCCTTCGGGGGTACGCAGTATTTT. Its protein is CASSSFGGTQYF. Drawing the rest from reference TRBV7-2 and TRBJ2-3, the complete variable domain is GAGVSQSPSNKVTEKGKDVELRCDPISGHTALYWYRQSLGQGLEFLIYFQGNSAPDKSGLPSDRFSAERTGGSVSTLTIQRTQQEDSAVYLCASSSFGGTQYFGPGTRLTVL.